This T cell receptor beta chain was profiled in a study of T-cell memory formation after mild COVID-19. Overall study context: Largely donor-specific sequence clusters came from a couple of donors. Findings of the study overall: Confirmation was lacking for SARS-CoV-2 specificity of second-wave clones that peaked on day 37. A balance of CD4 and CD8 characterized clones contracting day 15 to 85, whereas later expanders leaned CD4+.

The CDR3 totals 14 residues. Per germline, CDR1 SGDLS and CDR2 YYNGEE. Trimming cost V 4 bases and J 7 bases; bases outside gene matches: 8. With regard to this clonotype: Its target is not known.

TCRdb fed the 5' RACE reads into MiXCR, producing one record per CDR3 protein. The sample shows about 610,000 distinct CDR3 sequences, 15% to 20% of them seen only once. The sequencing sample was made of PBMCs or a T cell subset sorted from them (not recorded which). The TCR sequence derives from an adult woman who had mild COVID-19 (a few samples of this study predate the infection). Cell type and time point are not known. The chain joins TRBV9 to TRBJ1-2; 9 bases align to TRBD1. The CDR3 reads CASSTWTGVGGYTF. DNA for the CDR3: TGTGCCAGCAGCACCTGGACAGGGGTCGGTGGCTACACCTTC.